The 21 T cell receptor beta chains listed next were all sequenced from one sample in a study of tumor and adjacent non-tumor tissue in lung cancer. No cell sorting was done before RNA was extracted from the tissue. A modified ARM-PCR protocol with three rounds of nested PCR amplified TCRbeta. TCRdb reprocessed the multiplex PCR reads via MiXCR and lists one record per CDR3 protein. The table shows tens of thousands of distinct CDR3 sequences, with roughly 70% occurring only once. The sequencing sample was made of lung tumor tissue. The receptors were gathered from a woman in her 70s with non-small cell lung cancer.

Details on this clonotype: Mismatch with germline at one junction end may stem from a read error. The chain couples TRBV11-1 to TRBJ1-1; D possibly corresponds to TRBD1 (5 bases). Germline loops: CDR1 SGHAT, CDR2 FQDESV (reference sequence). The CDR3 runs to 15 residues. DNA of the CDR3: TGTGCCAGCAGCTCCACCGGGACCCGAAACGCTGAAACTTCCTTT. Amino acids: CASSSTGTRNAETSF.

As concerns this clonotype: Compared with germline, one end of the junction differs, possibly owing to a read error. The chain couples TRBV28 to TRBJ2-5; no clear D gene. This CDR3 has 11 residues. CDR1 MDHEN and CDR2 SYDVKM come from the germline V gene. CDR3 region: CANSPRETQYF. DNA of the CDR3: TGCGCCAACAGTCCACGAGAGACCCAGTACTTC.

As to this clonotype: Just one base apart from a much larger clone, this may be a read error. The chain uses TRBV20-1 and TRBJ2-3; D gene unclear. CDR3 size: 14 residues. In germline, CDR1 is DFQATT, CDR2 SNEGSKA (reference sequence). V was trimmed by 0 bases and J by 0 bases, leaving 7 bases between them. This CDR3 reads CSARDGQSTDTQYF. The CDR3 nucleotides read TGCAGTGCTAGAGACGGGCAGAGCACAGATACGCAGTATTTT.

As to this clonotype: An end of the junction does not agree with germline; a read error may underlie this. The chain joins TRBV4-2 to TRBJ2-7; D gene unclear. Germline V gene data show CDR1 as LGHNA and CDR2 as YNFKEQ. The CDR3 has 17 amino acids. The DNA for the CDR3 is TGTGCCAGCAGCCAAGATTTTCCAAGATCAACCTCCTACGAGCACTACTTC. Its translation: CASSQDFPRSTSYEHYF.

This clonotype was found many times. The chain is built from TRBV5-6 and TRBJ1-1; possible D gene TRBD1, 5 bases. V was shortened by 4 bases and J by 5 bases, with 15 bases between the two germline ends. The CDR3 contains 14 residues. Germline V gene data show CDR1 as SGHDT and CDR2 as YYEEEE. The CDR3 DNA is TGTGCCAGCAGCCCGGACATGACGAGGACTGAAGCTTTCTTT. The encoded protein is CASSPDMTRTEAFF.

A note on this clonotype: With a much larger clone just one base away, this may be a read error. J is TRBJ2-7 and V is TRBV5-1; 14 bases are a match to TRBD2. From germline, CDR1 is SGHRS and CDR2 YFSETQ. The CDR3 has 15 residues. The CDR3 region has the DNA TGCGTCAGCAGCCCGGGACTAGCGGGGGCCTACGAGCAGTACTTC. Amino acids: CVSSPGLAGAYEQYF.

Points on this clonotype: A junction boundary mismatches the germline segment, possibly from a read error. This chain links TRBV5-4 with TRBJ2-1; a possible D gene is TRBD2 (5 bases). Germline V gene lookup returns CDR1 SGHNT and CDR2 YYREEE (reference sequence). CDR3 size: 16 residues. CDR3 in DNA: TGTGCCAGCAGCTTGGACGCTAGCACTTCTTACAATGAGCAGTTATTC. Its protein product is CASSLDASTSYNEQLF.

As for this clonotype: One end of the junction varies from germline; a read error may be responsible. The CDR3 sequence is CASNPPGRSSNEHFF. The CDR3 coding sequence is TGTGCCAGCAACCCACCGGGGAGAAGCAGCAATGAGCACTTCTTC. The chain is built from TRBV4-2 and TRBJ2-1; D may be TRBD2 (5 bases). The CDR3 contains 15 residues. In germline, CDR1 is LGHNA, CDR2 YNFKEQ.

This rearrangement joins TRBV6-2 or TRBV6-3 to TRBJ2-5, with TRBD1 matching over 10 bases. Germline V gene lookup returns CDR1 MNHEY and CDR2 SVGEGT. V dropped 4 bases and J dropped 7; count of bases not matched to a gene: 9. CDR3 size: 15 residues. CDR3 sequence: CASSFSTGGAGTQYF. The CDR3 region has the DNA TGTGCCAGCAGTTTTTCGACAGGGGGCGCAGGGACCCAGTACTTC.

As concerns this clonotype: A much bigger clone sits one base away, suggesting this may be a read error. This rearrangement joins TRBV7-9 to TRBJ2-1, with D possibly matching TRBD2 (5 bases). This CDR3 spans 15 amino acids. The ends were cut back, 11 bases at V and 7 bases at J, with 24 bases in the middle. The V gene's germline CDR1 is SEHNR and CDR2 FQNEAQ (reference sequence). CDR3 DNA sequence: TGTGCCGGAATGACCGGGATTGGATCGGGTAATGAGCAGTTCTTC. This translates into CAGMTGIGSGNEQFF.

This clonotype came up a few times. CDR3 coding DNA: TGTGCCAGCAGATACCGACAGGGCGGGGAAGCTTTCTTT. It specifies CASRYRQGGEAFF. The chain combines TRBV14 with TRBJ1-1, with TRBD1 matching 7 bases. This CDR3 is 13 amino acids long. CDR1 and CDR2 from the germline V gene are SGHDN and FVKESK. V was pared by 6 bases and J by 8 bases, with 9 bases of the junction left unmatched.

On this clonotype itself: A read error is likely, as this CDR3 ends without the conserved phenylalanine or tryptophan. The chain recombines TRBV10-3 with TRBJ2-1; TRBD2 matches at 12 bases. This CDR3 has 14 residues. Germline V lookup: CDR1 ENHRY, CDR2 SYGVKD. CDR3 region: CATSTSGGYIEQFS. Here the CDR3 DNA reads TGTGCCACCTCGACTAGCGGGGGATACATTGAGCAGTTCTCC.

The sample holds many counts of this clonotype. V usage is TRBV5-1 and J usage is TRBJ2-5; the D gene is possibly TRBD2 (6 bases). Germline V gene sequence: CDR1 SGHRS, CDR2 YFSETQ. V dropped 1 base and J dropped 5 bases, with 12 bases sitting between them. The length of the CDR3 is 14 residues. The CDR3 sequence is CASSLSSGVETQYF. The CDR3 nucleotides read TGCGCCAGCAGCTTGTCTTCGGGAGTTGAGACCCAGTACTTC. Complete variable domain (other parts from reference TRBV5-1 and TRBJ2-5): KAGVTQTPRYLIKTRGQQVTLSCSPISGHRSVSWYQQTPGQGLQFLFEYFSETQRNKGNFPGRFSGRQFSNSRSEMNVSTLELGDSALYLCASSLSSGVETQYFGPGTRLLVL.

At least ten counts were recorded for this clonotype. The CDR3: CASSQSGAGQETQYF. Written as DNA, the CDR3 is TGCGCCAGCAGTCAATCGGGAGCGGGACAAGAGACCCAGTACTTC. The chain is built from TRBV23-1 and TRBJ2-5; 7 bases agree with TRBD2. TRBV23-1 is labeled an ORF, and its function is uncertain. This CDR3 is 15 amino acids long. The V and J ends lost 0 bases and 2 bases, in that order; junction bases with no gene match: 3.

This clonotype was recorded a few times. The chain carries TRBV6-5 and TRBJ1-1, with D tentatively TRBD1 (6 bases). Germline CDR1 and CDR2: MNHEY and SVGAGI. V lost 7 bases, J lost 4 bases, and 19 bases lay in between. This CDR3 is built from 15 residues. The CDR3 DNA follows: TGTGCCAGCATGCAGAAGGGGGGGCTGAGCACTGAAGCTTTCTTT. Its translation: CASMQKGGLSTEAFF.

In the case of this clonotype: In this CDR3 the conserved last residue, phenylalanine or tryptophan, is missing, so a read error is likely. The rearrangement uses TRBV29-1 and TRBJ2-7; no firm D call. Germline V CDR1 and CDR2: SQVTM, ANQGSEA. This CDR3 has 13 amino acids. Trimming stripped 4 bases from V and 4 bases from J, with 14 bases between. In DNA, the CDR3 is TGCAGCGTTGCGTTATCTCGGTCTTACGAGCAGTACCTC. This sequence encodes CSVALSRSYEQYL.

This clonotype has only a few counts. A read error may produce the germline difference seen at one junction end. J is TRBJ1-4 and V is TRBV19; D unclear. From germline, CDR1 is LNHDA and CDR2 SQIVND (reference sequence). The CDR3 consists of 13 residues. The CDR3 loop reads CASSTNLEEKLFF. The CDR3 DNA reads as TGCGCCAGTAGTACGAACCTGGAAGAAAAACTGTTTTTT.

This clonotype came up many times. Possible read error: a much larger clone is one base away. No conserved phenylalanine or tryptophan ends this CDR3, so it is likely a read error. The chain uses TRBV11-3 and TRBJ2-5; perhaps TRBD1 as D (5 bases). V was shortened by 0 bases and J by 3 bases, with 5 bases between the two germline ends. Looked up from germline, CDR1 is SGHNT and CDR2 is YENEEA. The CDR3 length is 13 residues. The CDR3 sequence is CASSLDREETQYS. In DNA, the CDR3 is TGTGCCAGCAGCTTAGACAGGGAAGAGACCCAGTACTCC.

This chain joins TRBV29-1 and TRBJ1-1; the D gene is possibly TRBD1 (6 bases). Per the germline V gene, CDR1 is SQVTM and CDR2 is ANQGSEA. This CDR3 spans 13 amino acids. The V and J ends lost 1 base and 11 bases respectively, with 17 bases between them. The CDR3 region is CSVEGSPGADAFF. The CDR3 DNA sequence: TGCAGCGTTGAAGGCTCACCGGGGGCGGATGCTTTCTTT.

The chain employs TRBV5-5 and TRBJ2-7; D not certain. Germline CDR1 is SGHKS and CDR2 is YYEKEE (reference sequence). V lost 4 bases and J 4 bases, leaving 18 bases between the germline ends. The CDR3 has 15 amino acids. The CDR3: CASSRVRTFEYEQYF. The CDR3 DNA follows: TGTGCCAGCAGCCGGGTCAGGACCTTCGAGTACGAGCAGTACTTC.

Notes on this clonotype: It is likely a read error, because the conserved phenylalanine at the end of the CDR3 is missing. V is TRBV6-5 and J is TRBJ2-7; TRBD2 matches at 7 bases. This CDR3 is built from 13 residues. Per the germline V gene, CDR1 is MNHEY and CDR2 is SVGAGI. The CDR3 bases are TGTGTCAGCAGTTGGCGGGAGTCCTACGAGCAGTACTGC. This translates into CVSSWRESYEQYC.